The present T cell receptor (beta chain) was sequenced within a study of spatial heterogeneity in lung cancer. Time point reported: sample taken at primary tumor resection. The CDR3 runs to 18 residues. Trimming stripped 0 bases from V and 2 bases from J, with 18 bases between. Germline CDR1 LGHNA, CDR2 YNFKEQ. This clonotype came up a few times. Its specificity is not known. This beta chain is an unintended read in a library built for alpha chains; its size means little. Whole-study findings and limits: Mutation counts in tumors were tracked by counts of expanded intratumoral alpha and beta TCRs.

TCRdb recomputed calls from the 5' RACE reads with MiXCR, one row per CDR3 protein. The sample holds some 9,800 distinct CDR3 sequences, roughly 51% seen once. The input for sequencing was lung tumor tissue, taken at surgery. The chain recombines TRBV4-2 with TRBJ2-3; D gene uncertain. This TCR derives from a female donor with early-stage non-small cell lung cancer. CDR3 amino acids: CASSQDPQVADFTDTQYF. The CDR3 DNA sequence: TGTGCCAGCAGCCAAGATCCCCAGGTAGCCGACTTCACAGATACGCAGTATTTT.